The present TCR beta chain was sequenced within a study of T cell responses to AZD1222 COVID-19 vaccine. The method was immunoSEQ multiplex PCR; TCRdb's version includes in-frame clones alone and lacks a portion of them. The sample lists roughly 130,000 clones; 70% to 90% were seen once. From germline, CDR1 is MNHEY and CDR2 SMNVEV (reference sequence). CDR3 length equals 13 residues. The V and J ends lost 10 bases and 5 bases respectively, with 17 bases between them. This chain joins TRBV27 and TRBJ1-1, with D perhaps matching TRBD1 (5 bases). This clonotype was sampled from an adult in good health. Sequenced material: peripheral blood, taken on day 0 of AZD1222 vaccination. In nucleotides, the CDR3 is TGTGCCACGCATGGGGGGTATGATACTGAAGCTTTCTTT. Protein sequence: CATHGGYDTEAFF.